These T cell receptor beta chains were read from a single sample in a study of shared clonotypes between healthy human individuals. Some clones are missing from TCRdb's copy, which holds only in-frame ones; the method was immunoSEQ multiplex PCR. The sample records around 2.1 million clones, 93% being singletons. The sample was naive CD8+ T cells from PBMCs. These receptors all stem from a man between 18 and 35 years old in good health. Some clones in this sample may be carry-over from other donors' samples. Each CDR3 is given with its conserved first and last residue. The D gene is left open where the match is weak. Clone size is given for some rows only: seen once, a few or many times, or a class if the clone is expanded.

v_gene	abundance	d_gene	j_gene	CDR3aa	CDR3nt
TRBV27	once	TRBD2	TRBJ2-1	CASSFLAGVWYNEQFF	TGTGCCAGCAGTTTTCTAGCGGGAGTTTGGTACAATGAGCAGTTCTTC
TRBV28	NA	NA	TRBJ2-3	CASSLVITNTDTQYF	TGTGCCAGCAGTTTAGTCATAACCAACACAGATACGCAGTATTTT
TRBV27	once	NA	TRBJ2-2	CASSYYVGNTGELFF	TGTGCCAGCAGTTACTATGTAGGGAACACCGGGGAGCTGTTTTTT
TRBV10-1	once	NA	TRBJ2-4	CASSEGIPGNFKNIQYF	TGCGCCAGCAGTGAGGGGATCCCCGGAAATTTTAAGAACATTCAGTACTTC
TRBV19	NA	TRBD1	TRBJ2-3	CASTSGQGALDTQYF	TGTGCCAGCACGTCGGGACAGGGGGCCTTAGATACGCAGTATTTT
TRBV28	NA	NA	TRBJ1-2	CAGSRDSNYGYTF	TGTGCCGGATCCCGGGACTCTAACTATGGCTACACCTTC
TRBV28	NA	NA	TRBJ2-5	CASSLSPYGVTQYF	TGTGCCAGCAGTTTATCACCCTATGGGGTGACCCAGTACTTC
TRBV7-2	NA	NA	TRBJ1-5	CASSLAGSSNQPQHF	TGTGCCAGCAGCTTGGCAGGGTCTTCCAATCAGCCCCAGCATTTT
TRBV7-9	NA	NA	TRBJ2-5	CASTFAHGQETQYF	TGTGCCAGCACCTTTGCGCACGGACAAGAGACCCAGTACTTC
TRBV7-8	NA	TRBD1	TRBJ2-7	CASSEDRGAYEQYF	TGTGCCAGCAGCGAGGACAGGGGTGCCTACGAGCAGTACTTC
TRBV29-1	NA	NA	TRBJ2-7	CSARTFYEQYF	TGCAGCGCCAGAACCTTCTACGAGCAGTACTTC
TRBV28	NA	TRBD1	TRBJ2-7	CASSRSHLRDWTGYEQYF	TGTGCCAGCAGTCGCTCGCACCTCCGGGATTGGACAGGGTACGAGCAGTACTTC
TRBV11-2	NA	NA	TRBJ1-6	CASSFGGSSYNSPLHF	TGTGCCAGCAGCTTCGGGGGGAGCTCCTATAATTCACCCCTCCACTTT
TRBV13	NA	NA	TRBJ2-7	CASSLGTVSYEQYF	TGTGCCAGCAGCTTAGGGACAGTCTCCTACGAGCAGTACTTC
TRBV10-3	NA	TRBD2	TRBJ2-7	CAIRGLAGSSYEQYF	TGTGCCATCAGGGGACTAGCGGGCTCCTCCTACGAGCAGTACTTC
TRBV7-9	NA	NA	TRBJ2-1	CASSLNPSYEQFF	TGTGCCAGCAGCTTAAACCCCTCTTATGAGCAGTTCTTC
TRBV19	NA	NA	TRBJ1-2	CASRTVLGYGYTF	TGTGCCAGCAGGACAGTTCTGGGGTATGGCTACACCTTC
TRBV11-2	NA	NA	TRBJ1-2	CASSSRDPRGDGYTF	TGTGCCAGCAGCTCCAGGGACCCCCGGGGAGATGGCTACACCTTC
TRBV11-2	NA	TRBD1	TRBJ2-1	CASSQDRVYNEQFF	TGTGCCAGCAGCCAGGACAGGGTCTACAATGAGCAGTTCTTC
TRBV19	once	TRBD1	TRBJ1-1	CASSPYGGGGTNTEAFF	TGTGCCAGTAGCCCATACGGGGGAGGGGGCACGAACACTGAAGCTTTCTTT
TRBV11-2	once	NA	TRBJ2-7	CASSLEAYEQYF	TGTGCCAGCAGCCTGGAGGCCTACGAGCAGTACTTC
TRBV19	NA	TRBD2	TRBJ2-1	CASRDRTGTSGSNEQFF	TGTGCCAGTAGGGACAGAACAGGGACTAGCGGGAGCAATGAGCAGTTCTTC
TRBV7-9	NA	TRBD1	TRBJ1-3	CASGGQGARGNTIYF	TGTGCCAGCGGGGGCCAGGGGGCGCGAGGAAACACCATATATTTT
TRBV6-1	NA	TRBD1	TRBJ1-1	CASSDQTGGVVNTEAFF	TGTGCCAGCAGTGACCAGACAGGGGGGGTCGTGAACACTGAAGCTTTCTTT
TRBV6-5	NA	NA	TRBJ1-5	CASSIRVGSNQPQHF	TGTGCCAGCAGTATTCGCGTTGGGAGCAATCAGCCCCAGCATTTT
TRBV9	NA	NA	TRBJ1-5	CASSVEGSSNQPQHF	TGTGCCAGCAGCGTAGAGGGCTCTAGCAATCAGCCCCAGCATTTT
TRBV2	NA	TRBD2	TRBJ2-1	CASNEDGTSGLPTYNEQFF	TGTGCCAGCAACGAAGATGGGACTAGCGGACTGCCTACCTACAATGAGCAGTTCTTC
TRBV29-1	NA	NA	TRBJ2-7	CSAEGSSYEQYF	TGCAGCGCGGAGGGAAGCTCCTACGAGCAGTACTTC
TRBV2	NA	NA	TRBJ2-4	CASSEIGQPIVIQYF	TGTGCCAGCAGTGAAATTGGACAGCCGATCGTTATTCAGTACTTC
TRBV27	NA	NA	TRBJ1-1	CASNRGAGTGEAFF	TGTGCCAGCAATCGGGGGGCGGGGACTGGGGAAGCTTTCTTT
TRBV28	NA	NA	TRBJ1-4	CASSLWGIGPTNEKLFF	TGTGCCAGCAGTTTATGGGGTATTGGGCCAACTAATGAAAAACTGTTTTTT
TRBV27	NA	NA	TRBJ1-2	CASTHLFGYTF	TGTGCCAGCACCCATCTTTTCGGCTACACCTTC
TRBV28	NA	TRBD1	TRBJ1-1	CASGRAGGTEAFF	TGTGCCAGCGGGCGGGCAGGGGGCACTGAAGCTTTCTTT
TRBV4-2	NA	NA	TRBJ1-2	CASSQEQGLTNYGYTF	TGTGCCAGCAGCCAAGAACAGGGATTAACTAACTATGGCTACACCTTC
TRBV7-9	NA	NA	TRBJ1-5	CASSLGRGTGQPRGQPQHF	TGTGCCAGCAGCTTAGGTAGGGGAACGGGACAACCTAGGGGTCAGCCCCAGCATTTT
TRBV5-1	NA	NA	TRBJ2-7	CASSLYPRVDEQYF	TGCGCCAGCAGCTTGTACCCCAGGGTCGACGAGCAGTACTTC
TRBV11-1	NA	NA	TRBJ2-1	CASRGPGGFYNEQFF	TGTGCCAGCAGGGGGCCGGGCGGTTTCTACAATGAGCAGTTCTTC
TRBV29-1	once	NA	TRBJ1-2	CSVGVGGFNYGYTF	TGCAGCGTTGGTGTTGGGGGCTTCAACTATGGCTACACCTTC
TRBV7-9	NA	NA	TRBJ2-7	CASSPAQVGWYEQYF	TGTGCCAGCAGCCCCGCACAAGTTGGATGGTACGAGCAGTACTTC
TRBV11-3	NA	TRBD1	TRBJ1-2	CARSGGGPSNYGYTF	TGTGCCAGGTCAGGGGGCGGCCCCTCCAACTATGGCTACACCTTC
TRBV4-3	NA	NA	TRBJ1-1	CASSQVEGGTEAFF	TGCGCCAGCAGCCAAGTCGAGGGGGGCACTGAAGCTTTCTTT
TRBV6-1	NA	NA	TRBJ2-7	CASSERVYYEQYF	TGTGCCAGCAGTGAAAGGGTCTACTACGAGCAGTACTTC
TRBV19	NA	NA	TRBJ2-1	CASSLTGSSYNEQFF	TGTGCCAGTAGCCTGACTGGGAGCTCCTACAATGAGCAGTTCTTC